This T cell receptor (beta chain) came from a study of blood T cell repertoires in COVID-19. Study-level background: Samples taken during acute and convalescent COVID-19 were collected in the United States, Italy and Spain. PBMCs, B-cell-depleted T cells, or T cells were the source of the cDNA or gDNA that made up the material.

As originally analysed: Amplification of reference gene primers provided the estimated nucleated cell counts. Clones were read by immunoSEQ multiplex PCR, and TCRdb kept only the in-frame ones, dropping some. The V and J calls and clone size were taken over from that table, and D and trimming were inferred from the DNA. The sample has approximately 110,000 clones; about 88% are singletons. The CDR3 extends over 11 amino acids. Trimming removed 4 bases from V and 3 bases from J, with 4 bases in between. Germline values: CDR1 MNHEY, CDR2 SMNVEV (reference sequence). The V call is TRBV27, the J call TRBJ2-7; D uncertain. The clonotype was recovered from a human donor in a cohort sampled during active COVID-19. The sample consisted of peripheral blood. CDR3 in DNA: TGTGCCAGCAGTTCCGTCTACGAGCAGTACTTC. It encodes CASSSVYEQYF.